Included here is one T cell receptor (beta chain) sequence, with context. These data originate in a study of blood T cell repertoires in COVID-19. Study overall: Some COVID-19 samples were acute and others convalescent; all came from the United States, Italy and Spain. PBMCs, B-cell-depleted T cells, or T cells were the source of the cDNA or gDNA that made up the material.

Per the original methods: Quantification of nucleated cells was approximated via reference gene primer amplification. Using immunoSEQ multiplex PCR, the repertoire was profiled, and TCRdb retains in-frame clones only, with some absent. That table is the source of V, J and clone size, and D and trimming were worked out from the DNA. The table lists approximately 78,000 clones, approximately 86% of them singletons. This CDR3 is built from 14 residues. Germline CDR1 reads KGHSH; CDR2 reads LQKENI. Unmatched junction bases numbered 3, after V lost 2 bases and J lost 3 bases. The receptor comes from a middle-aged man with acute or convalescent COVID-19. The chain combines TRBV18 with TRBJ1-1; TRBD1 matches 7 bases. What was sequenced was peripheral blood. The CDR3 coding sequence is TGTGCCAGCTCACCAGGCAGGGGGGACACTGAAGCTTTCTTT. It yields the protein CASSPGRGDTEAFF.